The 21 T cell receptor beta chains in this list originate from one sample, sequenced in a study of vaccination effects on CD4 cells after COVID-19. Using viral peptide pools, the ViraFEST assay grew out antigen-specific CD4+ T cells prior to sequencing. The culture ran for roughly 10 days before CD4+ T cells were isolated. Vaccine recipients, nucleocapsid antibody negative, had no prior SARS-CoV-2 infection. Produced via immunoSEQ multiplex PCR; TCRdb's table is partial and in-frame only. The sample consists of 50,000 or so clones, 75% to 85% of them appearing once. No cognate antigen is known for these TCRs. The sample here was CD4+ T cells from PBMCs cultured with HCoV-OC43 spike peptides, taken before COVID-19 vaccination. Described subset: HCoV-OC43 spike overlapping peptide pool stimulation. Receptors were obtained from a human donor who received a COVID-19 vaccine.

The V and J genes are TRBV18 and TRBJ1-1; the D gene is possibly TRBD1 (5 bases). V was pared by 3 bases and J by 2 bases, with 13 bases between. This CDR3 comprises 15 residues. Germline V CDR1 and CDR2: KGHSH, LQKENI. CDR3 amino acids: CASSPAQGSNTEAFF. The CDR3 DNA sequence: TGTGCCAGCTCACCCGCTCAGGGCAGCAACACTGAAGCTTTCTTT.

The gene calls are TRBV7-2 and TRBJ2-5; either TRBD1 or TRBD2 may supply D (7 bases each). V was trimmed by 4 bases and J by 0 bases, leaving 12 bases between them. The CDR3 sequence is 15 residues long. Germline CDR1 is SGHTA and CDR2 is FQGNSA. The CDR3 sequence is CASSSQGGHQETQYF. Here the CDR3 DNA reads TGTGCCAGCAGCTCCCAGGGGGGGCACCAAGAGACCCAGTACTTC.

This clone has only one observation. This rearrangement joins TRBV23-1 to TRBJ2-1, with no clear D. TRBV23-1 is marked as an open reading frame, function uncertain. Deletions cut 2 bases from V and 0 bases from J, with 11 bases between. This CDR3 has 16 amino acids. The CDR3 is CASSQPPRCSYNEQFF. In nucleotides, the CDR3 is TGCGCCAGCAGTCAACCCCCCCGGTGCTCCTACAATGAGCAGTTCTTC.

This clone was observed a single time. CDR3 in DNA: TGTGCCAGCAGCTTCCAGAGCAATCAGCCCCAGCATTTT. It encodes CASSFQSNQPQHF. The chain couples TRBV7-2 to TRBJ1-5; D not resolved. The V end lost 3 bases, the J end lost 1 base, and 4 bases lay between the germline ends. The CDR3 has 13 amino acids. Germline V gene sequence: CDR1 SGHTA, CDR2 FQGNSA.

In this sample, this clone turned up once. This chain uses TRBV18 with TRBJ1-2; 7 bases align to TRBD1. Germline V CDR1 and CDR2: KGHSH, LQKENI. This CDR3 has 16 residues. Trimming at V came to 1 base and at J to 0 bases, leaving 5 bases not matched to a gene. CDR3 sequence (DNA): TGTGCCAGCTCACCACGGATCACAGGGGCTAACTATGGCTACACCTTC. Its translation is CASSPRITGANYGYTF.

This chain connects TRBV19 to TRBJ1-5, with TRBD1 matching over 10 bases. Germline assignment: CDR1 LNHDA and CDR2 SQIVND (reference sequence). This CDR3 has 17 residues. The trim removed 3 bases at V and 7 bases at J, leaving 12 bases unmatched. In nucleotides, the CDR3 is TGTGCCAGTAGTATCTCCTGGGGGACAGGGGTGAGGCAGCCCCAGCATTTT. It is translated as CASSISWGTGVRQPQHF.

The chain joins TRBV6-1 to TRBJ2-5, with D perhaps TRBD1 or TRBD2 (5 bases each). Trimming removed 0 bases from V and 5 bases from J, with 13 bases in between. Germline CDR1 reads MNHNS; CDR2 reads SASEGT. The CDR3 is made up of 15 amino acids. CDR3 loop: CASSEAASGTETQYF. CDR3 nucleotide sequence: TGTGCCAGCAGTGAAGCGGCGTCAGGGACGGAGACCCAGTACTTC.

CDR3 nucleotide sequence: TGTGCCAGCAGTGAAGCGGGGGGCTCTGGAAACACCATATATTTT. This encodes CASSEAGGSGNTIYF. The chain combines TRBV2 with TRBJ1-3; possibly TRBD1 for D (5 bases). The CDR3 is made up of 15 amino acids. The V and J ends lost 0 bases and 0 bases respectively, with 6 bases between them. Germline lookup yields CDR1 SNHLY and CDR2 FYNNEI.

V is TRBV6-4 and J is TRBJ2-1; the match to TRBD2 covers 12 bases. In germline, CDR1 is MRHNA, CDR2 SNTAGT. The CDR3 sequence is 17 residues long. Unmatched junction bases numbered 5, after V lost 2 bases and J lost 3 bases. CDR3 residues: CASSDRPGLAGYNEQFF. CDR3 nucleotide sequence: TGTGCCAGCAGTGACCGCCCGGGACTAGCGGGCTACAATGAGCAGTTCTTC.

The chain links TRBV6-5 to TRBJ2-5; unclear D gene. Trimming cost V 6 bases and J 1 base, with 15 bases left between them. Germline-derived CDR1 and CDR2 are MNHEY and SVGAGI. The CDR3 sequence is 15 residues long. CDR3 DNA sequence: TGTGCCAGCAGCCCCCGCAGTCCCTTCCAAGAGACCCAGTACTTC. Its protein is CASSPRSPFQETQYF.

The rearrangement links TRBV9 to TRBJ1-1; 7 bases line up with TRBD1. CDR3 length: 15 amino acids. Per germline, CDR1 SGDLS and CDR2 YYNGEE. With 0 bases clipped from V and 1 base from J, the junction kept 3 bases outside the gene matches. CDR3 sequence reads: CASSVDPGGNTEAFF. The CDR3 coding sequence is TGTGCCAGCAGCGTAGATCCAGGGGGGAACACTGAAGCTTTCTTT.

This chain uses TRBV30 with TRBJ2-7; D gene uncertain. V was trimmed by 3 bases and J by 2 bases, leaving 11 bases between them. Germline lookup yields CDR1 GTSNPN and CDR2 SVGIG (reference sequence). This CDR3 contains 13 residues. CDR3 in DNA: TGTGCCTGGAGCCTCAGTTCGGCCTACGAGCAGTACGTC. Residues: CAWSLSSAYEQYV.

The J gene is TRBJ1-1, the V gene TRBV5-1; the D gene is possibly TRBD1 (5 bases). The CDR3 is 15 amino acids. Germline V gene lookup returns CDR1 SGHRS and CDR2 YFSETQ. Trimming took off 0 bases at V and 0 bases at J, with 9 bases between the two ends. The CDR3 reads CASSLAGRLNTEAFF. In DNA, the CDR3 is TGCGCCAGCAGCTTGGCGGGACGGCTGAACACTGAAGCTTTCTTT.

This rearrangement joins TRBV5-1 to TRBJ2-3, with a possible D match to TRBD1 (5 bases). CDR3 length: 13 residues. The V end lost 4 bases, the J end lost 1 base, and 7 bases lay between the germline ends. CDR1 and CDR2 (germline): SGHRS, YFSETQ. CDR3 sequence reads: CASSQQGTDTQYF. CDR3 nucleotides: TGCGCCAGCAGCCAACAGGGCACAGATACGCAGTATTTT.

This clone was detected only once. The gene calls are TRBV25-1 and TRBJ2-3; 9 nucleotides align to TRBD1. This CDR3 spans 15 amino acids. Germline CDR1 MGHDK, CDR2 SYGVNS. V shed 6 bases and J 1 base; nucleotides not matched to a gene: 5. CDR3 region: CASSLQGAGTDTQYF. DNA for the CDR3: TGTGCCAGCAGCCTACAGGGGGCTGGCACAGATACGCAGTATTTT.

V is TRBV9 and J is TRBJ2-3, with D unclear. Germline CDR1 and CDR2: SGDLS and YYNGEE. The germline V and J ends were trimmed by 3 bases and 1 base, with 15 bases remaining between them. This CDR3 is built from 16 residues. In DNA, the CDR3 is TGTGCCAGCAGCGCAAGGACCGGGCCCCGCACAGATACGCAGTATTTT. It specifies CASSARTGPRTDTQYF.

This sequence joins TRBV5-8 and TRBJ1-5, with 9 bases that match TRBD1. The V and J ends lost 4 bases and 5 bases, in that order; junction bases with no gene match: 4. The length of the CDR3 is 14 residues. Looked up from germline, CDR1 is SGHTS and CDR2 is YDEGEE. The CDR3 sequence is CASSGRTGDQPQHF. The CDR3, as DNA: TGTGCCAGCAGCGGTCGGACAGGGGATCAGCCCCAGCATTTT. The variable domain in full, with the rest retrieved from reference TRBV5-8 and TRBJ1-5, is EAGVTQSPTHLIKTRGQQATLRCSPISGHTSVYWYQQALGLGLQFLLWYDEGEERNRGNFPPRFSGRQFPNYSSELNVNALELEDSALYLCASSGRTGDQPQHFGDGTRLSIL.

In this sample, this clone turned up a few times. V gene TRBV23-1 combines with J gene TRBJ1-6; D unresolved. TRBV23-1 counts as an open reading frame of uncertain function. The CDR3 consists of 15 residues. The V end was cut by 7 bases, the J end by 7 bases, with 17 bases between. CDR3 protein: CASTPPKGWNSPLHF. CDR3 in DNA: TGCGCCAGCACCCCGCCTAAGGGTTGGAATTCACCCCTCCACTTT.

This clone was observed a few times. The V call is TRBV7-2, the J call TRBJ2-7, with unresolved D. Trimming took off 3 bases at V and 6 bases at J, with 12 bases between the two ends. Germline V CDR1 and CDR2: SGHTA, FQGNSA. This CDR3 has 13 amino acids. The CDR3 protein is CASSFRAGSEQYV. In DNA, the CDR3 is TGTGCCAGCAGCTTTAGAGCAGGCTCCGAGCAGTACGTC.

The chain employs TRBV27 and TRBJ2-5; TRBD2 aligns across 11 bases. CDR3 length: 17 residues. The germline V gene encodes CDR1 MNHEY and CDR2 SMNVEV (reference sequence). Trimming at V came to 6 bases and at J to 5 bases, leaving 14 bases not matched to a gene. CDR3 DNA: TGTGCCAGCAGCTCCTATAGCGGGGGGGCCTCAGGGGAGACCCAGTACTTC. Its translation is CASSSYSGGASGETQYF.

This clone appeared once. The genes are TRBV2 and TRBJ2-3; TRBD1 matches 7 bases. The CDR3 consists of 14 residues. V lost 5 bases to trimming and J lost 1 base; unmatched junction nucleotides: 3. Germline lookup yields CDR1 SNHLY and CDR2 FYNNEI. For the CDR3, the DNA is TGTGCCAGCAGTTTAGGACAGGGCACAGATACGCAGTATTTT. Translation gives CASSLGQGTDTQYF.